This T cell receptor beta chain was identified during a study of blood T cell repertoires in COVID-19. The ends were cut back, 4 bases at V and 1 base at J, with 7 bases in the middle. The CDR3 extends over 13 amino acids. Libraries were prepared by immunoSEQ multiplex PCR; TCRdb keeps only in-frame clonotypes and omits some of them. The data contain tens of thousands of clones, more than 75% of them singletons. This chain uses TRBV12-3 or TRBV12-4 with TRBJ2-5; D is uncertain. The sequenced sample was peripheral blood. The sequence derives from a human donor in a cohort sampled during active COVID-19. CDR3 loop: CASSSRGQETQYF. In nucleotides, the CDR3 is TGTGCCAGCAGTTCCCGAGGCCAAGAGACCCAGTACTTC.